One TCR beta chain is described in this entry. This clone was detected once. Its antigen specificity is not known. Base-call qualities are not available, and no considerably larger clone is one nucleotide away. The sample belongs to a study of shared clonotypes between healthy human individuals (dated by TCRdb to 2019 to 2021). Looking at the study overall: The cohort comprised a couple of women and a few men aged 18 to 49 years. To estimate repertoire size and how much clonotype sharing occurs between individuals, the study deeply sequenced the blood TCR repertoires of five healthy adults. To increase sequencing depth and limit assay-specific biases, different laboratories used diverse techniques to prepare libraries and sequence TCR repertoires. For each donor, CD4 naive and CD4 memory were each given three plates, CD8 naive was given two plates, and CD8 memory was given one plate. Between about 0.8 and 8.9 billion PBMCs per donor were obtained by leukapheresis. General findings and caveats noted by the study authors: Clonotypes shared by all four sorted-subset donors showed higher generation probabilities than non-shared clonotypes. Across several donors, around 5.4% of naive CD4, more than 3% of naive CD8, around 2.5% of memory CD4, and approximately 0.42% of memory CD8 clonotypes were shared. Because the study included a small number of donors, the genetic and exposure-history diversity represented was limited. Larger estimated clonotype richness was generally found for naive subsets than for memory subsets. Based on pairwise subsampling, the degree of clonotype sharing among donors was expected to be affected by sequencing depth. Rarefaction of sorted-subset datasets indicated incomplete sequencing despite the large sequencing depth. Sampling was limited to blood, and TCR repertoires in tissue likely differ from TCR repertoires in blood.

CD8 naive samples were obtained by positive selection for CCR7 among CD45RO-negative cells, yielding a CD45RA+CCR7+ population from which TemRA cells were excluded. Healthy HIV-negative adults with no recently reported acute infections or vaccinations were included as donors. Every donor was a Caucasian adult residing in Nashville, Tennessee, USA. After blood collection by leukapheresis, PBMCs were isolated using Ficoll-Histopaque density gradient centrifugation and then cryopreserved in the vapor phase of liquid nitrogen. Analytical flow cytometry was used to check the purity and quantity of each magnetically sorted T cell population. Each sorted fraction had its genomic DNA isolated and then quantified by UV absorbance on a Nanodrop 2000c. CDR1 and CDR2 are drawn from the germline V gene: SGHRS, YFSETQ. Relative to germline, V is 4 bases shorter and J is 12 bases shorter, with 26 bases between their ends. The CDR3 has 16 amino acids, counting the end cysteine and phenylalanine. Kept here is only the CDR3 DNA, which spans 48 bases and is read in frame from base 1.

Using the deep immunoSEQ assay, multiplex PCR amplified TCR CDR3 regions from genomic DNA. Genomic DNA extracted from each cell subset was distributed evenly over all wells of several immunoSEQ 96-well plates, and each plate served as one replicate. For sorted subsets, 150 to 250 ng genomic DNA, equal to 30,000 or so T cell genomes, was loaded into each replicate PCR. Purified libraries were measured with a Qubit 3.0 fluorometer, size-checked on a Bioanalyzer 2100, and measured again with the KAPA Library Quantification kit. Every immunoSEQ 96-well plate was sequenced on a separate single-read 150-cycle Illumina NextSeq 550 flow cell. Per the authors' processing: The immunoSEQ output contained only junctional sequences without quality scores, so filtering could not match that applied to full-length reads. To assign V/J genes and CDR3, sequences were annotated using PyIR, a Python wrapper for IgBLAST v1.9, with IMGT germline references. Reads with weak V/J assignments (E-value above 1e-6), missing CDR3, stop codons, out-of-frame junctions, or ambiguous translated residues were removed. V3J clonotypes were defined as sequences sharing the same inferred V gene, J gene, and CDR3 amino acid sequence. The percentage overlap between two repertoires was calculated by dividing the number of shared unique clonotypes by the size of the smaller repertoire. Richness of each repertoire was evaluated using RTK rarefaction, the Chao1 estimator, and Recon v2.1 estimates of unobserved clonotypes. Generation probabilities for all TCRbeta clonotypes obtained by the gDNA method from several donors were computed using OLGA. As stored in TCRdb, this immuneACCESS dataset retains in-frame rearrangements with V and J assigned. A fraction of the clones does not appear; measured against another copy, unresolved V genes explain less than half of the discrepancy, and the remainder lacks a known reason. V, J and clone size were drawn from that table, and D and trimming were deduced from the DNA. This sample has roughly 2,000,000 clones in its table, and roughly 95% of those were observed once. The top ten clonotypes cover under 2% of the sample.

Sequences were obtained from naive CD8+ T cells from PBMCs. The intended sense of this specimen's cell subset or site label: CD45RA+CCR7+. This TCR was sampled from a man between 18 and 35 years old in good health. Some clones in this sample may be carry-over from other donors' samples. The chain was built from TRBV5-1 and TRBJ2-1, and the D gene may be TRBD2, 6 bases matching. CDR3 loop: CASSPLGGDFVGRQFF. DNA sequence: TGCGCCAGCAGCCCATTAGGCGGGGACTTTGTTGGACGGCAGTTCTTC. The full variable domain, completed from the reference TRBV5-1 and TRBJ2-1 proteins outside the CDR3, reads KAGVTQTPRYLIKTRGQQVTLSCSPISGHRSVSWYQQTPGQGLQFLFEYFSETQRNKGNFPGRFSGRQFSNSRSEMNVSTLELGDSALYLCASSPLGGDFVGRQFFGPGTRLTVL.